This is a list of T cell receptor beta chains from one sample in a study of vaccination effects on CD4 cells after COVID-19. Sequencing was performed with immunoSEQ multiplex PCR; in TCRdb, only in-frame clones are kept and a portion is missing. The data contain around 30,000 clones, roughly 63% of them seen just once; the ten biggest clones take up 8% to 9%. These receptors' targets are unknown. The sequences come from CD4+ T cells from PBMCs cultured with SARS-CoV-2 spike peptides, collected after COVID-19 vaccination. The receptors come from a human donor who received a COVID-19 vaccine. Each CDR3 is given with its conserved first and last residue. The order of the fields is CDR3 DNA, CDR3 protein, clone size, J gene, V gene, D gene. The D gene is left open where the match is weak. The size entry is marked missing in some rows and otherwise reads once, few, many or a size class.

cdr3_nt: TGTGCCAGCAGCGGGCGACAGGGGCTGATGAACACTGAAGCTTTCTTT
cdr3_aa: CASSGRQGLMNTEAFF
clone_size: -
j_call: TRBJ1-1
v_call: TRBV9
d_call: TRBD1

cdr3_nt: TGTGCCATCAGTGTTCAGGAGAATCAGCCCCAGCATTTT
cdr3_aa: CAISVQENQPQHF
clone_size: -
j_call: TRBJ1-5
v_call: TRBV10-3
d_call: -

cdr3_nt: TGTGCCTGGAATTCTAAGGGCAGCGGCACTGAAGCTTTCTTT
cdr3_aa: CAWNSKGSGTEAFF
clone_size: few
j_call: TRBJ1-1
v_call: TRBV30
d_call: -

cdr3_nt: TGTGCCAGCAGCTTCTACTCGGCCGGTTCGGCTAATGAAAAACTGTTTTTT
cdr3_aa: CASSFYSAGSANEKLFF
clone_size: -
j_call: TRBJ1-4
v_call: TRBV7-2
d_call: -

cdr3_nt: TGTGCCAGCAGCCAGAGGGACAGGGATTCGTATGGCTACACCTTC
cdr3_aa: CASSQRDRDSYGYTF
clone_size: once
j_call: TRBJ1-2
v_call: TRBV16
d_call: TRBD1

cdr3_nt: TGTGCCAGCAGCCAGGGGACAGTAGCAAATCAGCCCCAGCATTTT
cdr3_aa: CASSQGTVANQPQHF
clone_size: -
j_call: TRBJ1-5
v_call: TRBV5-6
d_call: TRBD1

cdr3_nt: TGTGCCAGCAGCTCCTTTGGACTAGCGGGGGGTAGGGCTGGCACAGATACGCAGTATTTT
cdr3_aa: CASSSFGLAGGRAGTDTQYF
clone_size: -
j_call: TRBJ2-3
v_call: TRBV3-1/TRBV3-2
d_call: TRBD2

cdr3_nt: TGTGCCAGCAGCCTCACGAGGGCGAACACTGAAGCTTTCTTT
cdr3_aa: CASSLTRANTEAFF
clone_size: -
j_call: TRBJ1-1
v_call: TRBV3-1/TRBV3-2
d_call: -

cdr3_nt: TGTGCCAGCAGTGTGGCTAGCGGGAGTGAGCAGTTCTTC
cdr3_aa: CASSVASGSEQFF
clone_size: once
j_call: TRBJ2-1
v_call: TRBV6-4
d_call: TRBD2

cdr3_nt: TGTGCCAGTACGCTGGCGGGAAACAATGAGCAGTTCTTC
cdr3_aa: CASTLAGNNEQFF
clone_size: -
j_call: TRBJ2-1
v_call: TRBV2
d_call: -

cdr3_nt: TGTGCCAGCTCACCACCCCTAGCGGGACCCTACGAGCAGTACTTC
cdr3_aa: CASSPPLAGPYEQYF
clone_size: -
j_call: TRBJ2-7
v_call: TRBV18
d_call: TRBD2

cdr3_nt: TGTGCCAGCAGGTCTTCTCAGCCCCAGCATTTT
cdr3_aa: CASRSSQPQHF
clone_size: -
j_call: TRBJ1-5
v_call: TRBV2
d_call: -

cdr3_nt: TGTGCCAGCAGCACATCAAATCCAGGGCGTACCGGGGAGCTGTTTTTT
cdr3_aa: CASSTSNPGRTGELFF
clone_size: -
j_call: TRBJ2-2
v_call: TRBV9
d_call: -

cdr3_nt: TGTGCCAGTAGTCAATCCGGACTAGCGGGGGGGCCGGGTACGCAGTATTTT
cdr3_aa: CASSQSGLAGGPGTQYF
clone_size: -
j_call: TRBJ2-3
v_call: TRBV19
d_call: TRBD2

cdr3_nt: TGTGCCAGCAGTTTCCGGCAGGGGGAGAGAGAGCAGTACTTC
cdr3_aa: CASSFRQGEREQYF
clone_size: -
j_call: TRBJ2-7
v_call: TRBV27
d_call: TRBD1

cdr3_nt: TGTGCCAGCAGGGGGTGGCCTCAAGAGACCCAGTACTTC
cdr3_aa: CASRGWPQETQYF
clone_size: -
j_call: TRBJ2-5
v_call: TRBV27
d_call: -

cdr3_nt: TGTGCCAGCAGCCAAGGGATCTATGGCTACACCTTC
cdr3_aa: CASSQGIYGYTF
clone_size: -
j_call: TRBJ1-2
v_call: TRBV11-2
d_call: -

cdr3_nt: TGTGCCAGCAGCCCGTTTGGGGCCGAGAGCTCCTACGAGCAGTACTTC
cdr3_aa: CASSPFGAESSYEQYF
clone_size: -
j_call: TRBJ2-7
v_call: TRBV6-2/TRBV6-3
d_call: -

cdr3_nt: TGTGCCAGCTCACCGGTCCTCGACAACGAGCAGTACTTC
cdr3_aa: CASSPVLDNEQYF
clone_size: -
j_call: TRBJ2-7
v_call: TRBV18
d_call: -

cdr3_nt: TGCGCCAGCAGCCAGGTATTGGGTAGGGGCACCGGGGAGCTGTTTTTT
cdr3_aa: CASSQVLGRGTGELFF
clone_size: -
j_call: TRBJ2-2
v_call: TRBV4-1
d_call: -

cdr3_nt: TGTGCCAGCAGCTCAGGCCGAATGGGCACTGAAGCTTTCTTT
cdr3_aa: CASSSGRMGTEAFF
clone_size: few
j_call: TRBJ1-1
v_call: TRBV13
d_call: -

cdr3_nt: TGTGCCAGCAGCTTAGGAGCCTTGAACACTGAAGCTTTCTTT
cdr3_aa: CASSLGALNTEAFF
clone_size: -
j_call: TRBJ1-1
v_call: TRBV11-1
d_call: -

cdr3_nt: TGTGCCAGCAGTGAATGGGGCGGGGTGGAGTACGAGCAGTACTTC
cdr3_aa: CASSEWGGVEYEQYF
clone_size: once
j_call: TRBJ2-7
v_call: TRBV2
d_call: -

cdr3_nt: TGTGCCAGCAGCTTAGCGGGAGTGGGGGGAAATGAGCAGTTCTTC
cdr3_aa: CASSLAGVGGNEQFF
clone_size: -
j_call: TRBJ2-1
v_call: TRBV7-9
d_call: -

cdr3_nt: TGTGCCAGCAGTTCTCCGGGACAGGGGGTATACGAGCAGTACTTC
cdr3_aa: CASSSPGQGVYEQYF
clone_size: once
j_call: TRBJ2-7
v_call: TRBV6-5
d_call: TRBD1

cdr3_nt: TGTGCGAGCGGGGGAAACGAGCAGTTCTTC
cdr3_aa: CASGGNEQFF
clone_size: few
j_call: TRBJ2-1
v_call: TRBV2
d_call: TRBD2

cdr3_nt: TGTGCCACCAGTCGGGGGGGCCTCTCCTACGAGCAGTACTTC
cdr3_aa: CATSRGGLSYEQYF
clone_size: -
j_call: TRBJ2-7
v_call: TRBV24-1
d_call: TRBD2

cdr3_nt: TGTGCCACCAGTGATTCAAGGGTCGGCACAGATACGCAGTATTTT
cdr3_aa: CATSDSRVGTDTQYF
clone_size: -
j_call: TRBJ2-3
v_call: TRBV24-1
d_call: -

cdr3_nt: TGTGCCAGCAGCTTAATCGGCCAAGCGGGACGATTCGGTGAGCAGTTCTTC
cdr3_aa: CASSLIGQAGRFGEQFF
clone_size: few
j_call: TRBJ2-1
v_call: TRBV11-2
d_call: TRBD2

cdr3_nt: TGTGCCAGCCGCCGCCCCACCGGGGAGCTGTTTTTT
cdr3_aa: CASRRPTGELFF
clone_size: -
j_call: TRBJ2-2
v_call: TRBV12-3/TRBV12-4
d_call: -

cdr3_nt: TGTGCCAGCAACCAACTAGCGGGGGGGCACGAGACCCAGTACTTC
cdr3_aa: CASNQLAGGHETQYF
clone_size: -
j_call: TRBJ2-5
v_call: TRBV5-6
d_call: TRBD2

cdr3_nt: TGTGCCAGCAGTTTCCAGTACTACGAGCAGTACTTC
cdr3_aa: CASSFQYYEQYF
clone_size: -
j_call: TRBJ2-7
v_call: TRBV6-2/TRBV6-3
d_call: -

cdr3_nt: TGTGCCAGCGGAGAGGGAGGAACTAATGAAAAACTGTTTTTT
cdr3_aa: CASGEGGTNEKLFF
clone_size: -
j_call: TRBJ1-4
v_call: TRBV25-1
d_call: -

cdr3_nt: TGTGCCAGCAGTTCGTCCCCCAGGGCGGACTACGAGCAGTACTTC
cdr3_aa: CASSSSPRADYEQYF
clone_size: -
j_call: TRBJ2-7
v_call: TRBV27
d_call: -

cdr3_nt: TGTGCCAGCAGCCATCGGGCCGAGCAGTACTTC
cdr3_aa: CASSHRAEQYF
clone_size: -
j_call: TRBJ2-7
v_call: TRBV3-1/TRBV3-2
d_call: -

cdr3_nt: TGTGCCAGCAGCCGCATGTCGGGGGGCAGTCTGAGCTCCTACGAGCAGTACTTC
cdr3_aa: CASSRMSGGSLSSYEQYF
clone_size: -
j_call: TRBJ2-7
v_call: TRBV3-1/TRBV3-2
d_call: -

cdr3_nt: TGTGCCAGCAGTTACCGGCGGGAGGGTGGGTACGAGCAGTACTTC
cdr3_aa: CASSYRREGGYEQYF
clone_size: -
j_call: TRBJ2-7
v_call: TRBV6-5
d_call: TRBD2

cdr3_nt: TGTGCCAGCAGCTTATCAGTCAAAACCTACGAGCAGTACTTC
cdr3_aa: CASSLSVKTYEQYF
clone_size: -
j_call: TRBJ2-7
v_call: TRBV28
d_call: -

cdr3_nt: TGTGCCAGCAGCCCCGACAGAGCCAACTATGGCTACACCTTC
cdr3_aa: CASSPDRANYGYTF
clone_size: -
j_call: TRBJ1-2
v_call: TRBV5-4
d_call: -

cdr3_nt: TGCGCCAGCAGCTTTGGCAGGGGCGATGGCTACACCTTC
cdr3_aa: CASSFGRGDGYTF
clone_size: medium-sized
j_call: TRBJ1-2
v_call: TRBV5-1
d_call: -

cdr3_nt: TGTGCCAGCAGCAAGGTCTCGACAGGCTGGGACGAGCAGTACTTC
cdr3_aa: CASSKVSTGWDEQYF
clone_size: -
j_call: TRBJ2-7
v_call: TRBV2
d_call: -

cdr3_nt: TGCGCCAGCAGCCAAGATCGGGCGGAGTCCGGAGATACGCAGTATTTT
cdr3_aa: CASSQDRAESGDTQYF
clone_size: -
j_call: TRBJ2-3
v_call: TRBV4-1
d_call: -

cdr3_nt: TGTGCCAGCAGTTTATCGCATGGGGACACCGGGGAGCTGTTTTTT
cdr3_aa: CASSLSHGDTGELFF
clone_size: -
j_call: TRBJ2-2
v_call: TRBV27
d_call: -

cdr3_nt: TGTGCCATCAGTAGAGAACAGGGGGCGAAGGGGGCCAACGTCCTGACTTTC
cdr3_aa: CAISREQGAKGANVLTF
clone_size: -
j_call: TRBJ2-6
v_call: TRBV10-3
d_call: TRBD1

cdr3_nt: TGTGCCAGCAGACAGCTGTTGAACACTGAAGCTTTCTTT
cdr3_aa: CASRQLLNTEAFF
clone_size: once
j_call: TRBJ1-1
v_call: TRBV6-5
d_call: -

cdr3_nt: TGTGCCACGGGTGGACTAGCGGAGACCGGGGAGCTGTTTTTT
cdr3_aa: CATGGLAETGELFF
clone_size: -
j_call: TRBJ2-2
v_call: TRBV24-1
d_call: TRBD2

cdr3_nt: TGTGCCAGCTCACCACCGGTGGGAGGCCTGACTAACTATGGCTACACCTTC
cdr3_aa: CASSPPVGGLTNYGYTF
clone_size: -
j_call: TRBJ1-2
v_call: TRBV18
d_call: -

cdr3_nt: TGTGCCAGCAGCCAAGGTCAACACCCTGGAAACACCATATATTTT
cdr3_aa: CASSQGQHPGNTIYF
clone_size: once
j_call: TRBJ1-3
v_call: TRBV3-1/TRBV3-2
d_call: -

cdr3_nt: TGTGCCAGCAGTGAGCGGGGGTACGAGCAGTACTTC
cdr3_aa: CASSERGYEQYF
clone_size: -
j_call: TRBJ2-7
v_call: TRBV6-1
d_call: TRBD2